One and the same sample provided the 20 T cell receptor beta chains below, sequenced in a study of T cell repertoires in cytomegalovirus infection. Each CDR3 protein is one row after TCRdb ran MiXCR on the reads. The data contain 250,000 to 300,000 distinct CDR3 sequences, around 20% of them singletons. What these receptors recognize is not known. The starting material was cultured PBMCs, obtained from culture after CMV antigen stimulation. Every receptor here comes from a human donor in good health (CMV status not recorded). Some clones in this sample may be carry-over from other donors' samples.

This clonotype was detected ten times or more. The chain carries TRBV7-8 and TRBJ1-2; D remains ambiguous. Germline V gene sequence: CDR1 SGHVS, CDR2 FQNEAQ. Trimming removed 1 base from V and 2 bases from J, with 8 bases in between. There are 14 residues in the CDR3. CDR3 DNA sequence: TGTGCCAGCAGCTTAGATCCTGTAAACTATGGCTACACCTTC. This translates into CASSLDPVNYGYTF.

The J gene is TRBJ2-7, the V gene TRBV4-1; D is unresolved. Trimming removed 4 bases from V and 0 bases from J, with 10 bases in between. The CDR3 extends over 14 amino acids. Looked up from germline, CDR1 is MGHRA and CDR2 is YSYEKL. CDR3 residues: CASSPRALSYEQYF. CDR3 sequence (DNA): TGCGCCAGCAGCCCTCGGGCCCTCTCCTACGAGCAGTACTTC.

The rearrangement links TRBV29-1 to TRBJ1-1; a weak D match, TRBD1 (6 bases). The length of the CDR3 is 15 residues. V gave up 4 bases and J gave up 0 bases, with 15 bases separating them. The germline gives CDR1 SQVTM, CDR2 ANQGSEA. The CDR3 protein is CSVALRDTMNTEAFF. The CDR3 coding sequence is TGCAGCGTTGCTCTCCGGGACACTATGAACACTGAAGCTTTCTTT.

The chain is built from TRBV7-9 and TRBJ1-3; TRBD1 aligns across 8 bases. V gave up 4 bases and J gave up 2 bases; unmatched junction bases: 16. The CDR3 is 19 residues long. CDR1 is SEHNR and CDR2 is FQNEAQ in the germline V gene (reference sequence). The CDR3 sequence: CASSYALPQGAEPGNTIYF. In DNA, the CDR3 is TGTGCCAGCAGCTACGCCTTACCGCAGGGGGCAGAACCTGGAAACACCATATATTTT.

In this sample, this clonotype turned up a few times. The chain couples TRBV12-3 or TRBV12-4 to TRBJ1-2; D unclear. V lost 5 bases and J lost 7, with 20 bases in between. The CDR3 has 15 residues. The CDR3 DNA sequence: TGTGCCAGCAGTCCCCGGACGGCAATAGAATCTGGCTACACCTTC. The encoded protein is CASSPRTAIESGYTF.

This clonotype was seen repeatedly, ten times or more. The chain recombines TRBV7-2 with TRBJ1-3; D not resolved. CDR1 and CDR2 (germline): SGHTA, FQGNSA. This CDR3 region has 15 residues. The ends were cut back, 1 base at V and 0 bases at J, with 7 bases in the middle. CDR3 residues: CASSLVGSSGNTIYF. The CDR3 nucleotides read TGTGCCAGCAGCTTAGTGGGGAGCTCTGGAAACACCATATATTTT.

This clonotype was seen only a few times. The chain joins TRBV6-2 or TRBV6-3 to TRBJ2-3, with D uncertain. CDR1 is MNHEY, CDR2 SVGEGT, per germline. The CDR3 is 15 amino acids. V lost 2 bases to trimming and J lost 0 bases, with 9 bases between them. The CDR3 nucleotides are TGTGCCAGCAGTTACAGTCTAACTAGCACAGATACGCAGTATTTT. This translates into CASSYSLTSTDTQYF.

This clonotype was recorded at least ten times. This sequence joins TRBV6-1 and TRBJ1-1; no definite D call. This CDR3 spans 11 amino acids. The V end lost 2 bases, the J end lost 7 bases, and 5 bases lay between the germline ends. CDR1 and CDR2 from the germline V gene are MNHNS and SASEGT. The CDR3 here is CASSEMGEAFF. CDR3 DNA: TGTGCCAGCAGTGAAATGGGTGAAGCTTTCTTT.

The gene calls are TRBV27 and TRBJ2-1; D gene unclear. The CDR3 spans 14 residues. Germline CDR1 and CDR2: MNHEY and SMNVEV (reference sequence). V was pared by 1 base and J by 10 bases, with 14 bases between. CDR3 sequence reads: CASSLLPTEREQFF. In nucleotides, the CDR3 is TGTGCCAGCAGTTTATTACCCACGGAGAGGGAGCAGTTCTTC.

The chain joins TRBV11-2 to TRBJ2-3, with 10 bases matching TRBD2. CDR1 and CDR2 (germline): SGHAT, FQNNGV. The length of the CDR3 is 16 residues. The V segment lost 5 bases and the J segment 2 bases; nucleotides outside the gene matches: 7. For the CDR3, the DNA is TGTGCCAGCAGCGCCCGAGCGGGAGGGTTCACAGATACGCAGTATTTT. Encoded protein: CASSARAGGFTDTQYF.

This clonotype was counted only a few times. In DNA form, the CDR3 reads TGCGCCAGCAGCCAAGATACGCCGTTCATGAACACTGAAGCTTTCTTT. This codes for CASSQDTPFMNTEAFF. This chain connects TRBV4-3 to TRBJ1-1; D gene unclear. Deletions cut 0 bases from V and 0 bases from J, with 11 bases between. CDR3 length: 16 amino acids. Germline V gene lookup returns CDR1 LGHNA and CDR2 YSLEER.

This clonotype was found a few times. The rearrangement joins TRBV19 to TRBJ2-1, with D tentatively TRBD2 (6 bases). The CDR3 loop spans 15 amino acids. Germline V gene lookup returns CDR1 LNHDA and CDR2 SQIVND (reference sequence). The V and J ends lost 7 bases and 5 bases respectively, with 18 bases between them. This CDR3 reads CASTPPGSKDNEQFF. The CDR3 DNA reads as TGTGCCAGTACCCCCCCCGGGAGTAAGGACAATGAGCAGTTCTTC.

This clonotype was observed at least ten times. CDR3 sequence reads: CATTSGGRGRLAGELFF. CDR3 DNA sequence: TGTGCCACCACCTCCGGAGGCAGGGGGCGGTTAGCCGGGGAGCTGTTTTTT. The rearrangement links TRBV28 to TRBJ2-2, with 8 bases matching TRBD1. CDR3 length equals 17 residues. Per germline, CDR1 MDHEN and CDR2 SYDVKM. V lost 10 bases, J lost 6 bases, and 19 bases stayed unmatched.

V gene TRBV20-1 combines with J gene TRBJ2-1, with D uncertain. There are 16 residues in the CDR3. CDR1 is DFQATT, CDR2 SNEGSKA, per germline (reference sequence). V was clipped by 0 bases and J by 4 bases, with 16 bases between them. The CDR3: CSARDRQSMTYNEQFF. The CDR3 nucleotides read TGCAGTGCTAGAGATCGCCAGAGCATGACATACAATGAGCAGTTCTTC.

This chain joins TRBV30 and TRBJ2-7; perhaps D is TRBD1 or TRBD2 (5 bases each). Germline lookup yields CDR1 GTSNPN and CDR2 SVGIG (reference sequence). The CDR3 length is 14 residues. The V end lost 5 bases, the J end lost 5 bases, and 19 bases lay between the germline ends. In DNA, the CDR3 is TGTGCCTGGCGTCGCCGGGACCTTTCCCACGAGCAGTACTTC. This sequence encodes CAWRRRDLSHEQYF.

The chain couples TRBV15 to TRBJ2-7, with D maybe TRBD1 (6 bases). The CDR3 consists of 15 residues. The V end lost 4 bases, the J end lost 4 bases, and 17 bases lay between the germline ends. CDR1 LNHNV and CDR2 YYDKDF come from the germline V gene (reference sequence). This CDR3 reads CATSTGVWAGYEQYV. The CDR3 bases are TGTGCCACCAGCACAGGGGTGTGGGCTGGTTACGAGCAGTACGTC.

The chain carries TRBV4-3 and TRBJ2-7; D is perhaps TRBD1 (7 bases). The V gene's germline CDR1 is LGHNA and CDR2 YSLEER. This CDR3 has 13 residues. Trimming pared 1 base from V and 6 bases from J, leaving 10 bases between. The CDR3 bases are TGCGCCAGCAGCCAAGGTCAGGGGGGCGAGCAGTACGTC. It is translated as CASSQGQGGEQYV.

This chain uses TRBV24-1 with TRBJ2-3; 11 positions match TRBD2. This CDR3 contains 16 residues. Germline V gene lookup returns CDR1 KGHDR and CDR2 SFDVKD. Losses at the gene ends were 6 bases for V and 9 bases for J; bases not matched to a gene: 13. This CDR3 is CATSKIAGGPFDTQYF. CDR3 bases: TGTGCCACCAGTAAGATAGCGGGAGGGCCCTTCGACACGCAGTATTTT.

This clonotype was picked up many times. The chain couples TRBV7-2 to TRBJ2-2, with D perhaps TRBD1 or TRBD2 (5 bases each). CDR3 length: 14 amino acids. The germline gives CDR1 SGHTA, CDR2 FQGNSA. V gave up 8 bases and J gave up 1 base, with 11 bases separating them. The CDR3 is CASHSGRNTGELFF. CDR3 sequence (DNA): TGTGCCAGCCACTCGGGACGGAACACCGGGGAGCTGTTTTTT. Complete variable domain (other parts from reference TRBV7-2 and TRBJ2-2): GAGVSQSPSNKVTEKGKDVELRCDPISGHTALYWYRQSLGQGLEFLIYFQGNSAPDKSGLPSDRFSAERTGGSVSTLTIQRTQQEDSAVYLCASHSGRNTGELFFGEGSRLTVL.

This clonotype has only a few counts. This chain connects TRBV20-1 to TRBJ2-1; the match to TRBD1 covers 10 bases. CDR3 length: 15 residues. Germline CDR1 and CDR2: DFQATT and SNEGSKA (reference sequence). The V gene end was trimmed by 6 bases and the J gene end by 7 bases; junction bases not matched to a gene: 12. CDR3 residues: CSAPWTGGFGNEQFF. The CDR3 DNA is TGCAGTGCCCCCTGGACAGGGGGTTTCGGGAATGAGCAGTTCTTC.